The 30 T cell receptor beta chains given below trace back to one sample, sequenced in a study of glioma-infiltrating T cells. Amplification of TCR alpha and beta CDR3 regions from RNA used iRepertoire nested multiplex PCR. TCRdb re-called the multiplex PCR reads through MiXCR, storing one row per CDR3 protein. The table has approximately 100,000 distinct CDR3 sequences, 25% to 30% seen once. The specimen sequenced was glioma tissue, nonneoplastic brain tissue, or PBMCs (not recorded which). All receptors derive from a human donor with low-grade glioma or glioblastoma, undergoing nonglioma brain surgery, or in good health (not recorded which).

The chain links TRBV12-3 or TRBV12-4 to TRBJ1-4; TRBD1 aligns across 11 bases. The CDR3 loop spans 16 amino acids. The ends lost 3 bases at V and 8 bases at J; junction bases unmatched: 8. The CDR3 bases are TGTGCCAGCAGTTTCGAAGGGGGACAGGGGGAGGAAAAACTGTTTTTT. This encodes CASSFEGGQGEEKLFF.

The chain has TRBV5-6 and TRBJ2-1; possibly TRBD1 for D (6 bases). V was trimmed by 3 bases and J by 0 bases, leaving 16 bases between them. CDR1 SGHDT and CDR2 YYEEEE come from the germline V gene. CDR3 size: 17 residues. The CDR3 bases are TGTGCCAGCAGCTCCACACACCAGGGGAGCTCCTACAATGAGCAGTTCTTC. It specifies CASSSTHQGSSYNEQFF.

This clonotype showed up many times. The V gene is TRBV20-1, the J gene TRBJ2-6; D not resolved. This CDR3 is built from 15 residues. Germline V CDR1 and CDR2: DFQATT, SNEGSKA (reference sequence). The ends were cut back, 3 bases at V and 1 base at J, with 10 bases in the middle. CDR3 residues: CSARGSASGANVLTF. CDR3 sequence (DNA): TGCAGTGCTAGGGGGTCAGCTTCTGGGGCCAACGTCCTGACTTTC.

This clonotype was found a few times. A much larger clone sits a single nucleotide away, making a read error possible. This rearrangement joins TRBV12-3 or TRBV12-4 to TRBJ2-3; TRBD1 aligns across 7 bases. The CDR3 covers 15 residues. CDR3 sequence: CAGSLQGSRADTQYF. The DNA of the CDR3 is TGTGCCGGCAGCTTACAGGGGAGTAGGGCAGATACGCAGTATTTT.

This clonotype has at least ten counts. This chain uses TRBV19 with TRBJ2-3; D unresolved. Between the trimmed V and J ends, which lost 9 bases and 0 bases, there was a span of 7 bases. CDR1 is LNHDA and CDR2 is SQIVND in the germline V gene (reference sequence). CDR3 length: 12 residues. The CDR3 nucleotides are TGTGCCAGCAGCCTTAGCACAGATACGCAGTATTTT. Encoded protein: CASSLSTDTQYF.

The chain is built from TRBV4-3 and TRBJ1-5; D not resolved. CDR1 LGHNA and CDR2 YSLEER come from the germline V gene. This CDR3 has 15 amino acids. CDR3 protein: CVSSRDPTREQPQHF. As DNA, the CDR3 is TGCGTTAGCAGCCGAGATCCGACGAGGGAACAGCCCCAGCATTTT.

V usage is TRBV6-5 and J usage is TRBJ1-2; D is perhaps TRBD1 (6 bases). Germline loops: CDR1 MNHEY, CDR2 SVGAGI. Between the trimmed V and J ends, which lost 2 bases and 7 bases, there was a span of 8 bases. The CDR3 has 12 amino acids. This CDR3 reads CASSYEGGGYTF. The CDR3 DNA sequence: TGTGCCAGCAGTTACGAGGGGGGTGGCTACACCTTC.

This clonotype was recorded many times. The chain has TRBV7-2 and TRBJ2-1, with 10 positions matching TRBD2. Germline trimming cut 3 bases from V and 7 bases from J; bases unmatched to any gene: 3. The CDR3 sequence is 14 residues long. Germline CDR1 and CDR2: SGHTA and FQGNSA. The CDR3 protein is CASSFSSGGNEQFF. Written as DNA, the CDR3 is TGTGCCAGCAGCTTCTCTAGCGGGGGAAATGAGCAGTTCTTC.

As concerns this clonotype: It may be a read error: a sequence one base away is much more abundant. The chain is built from TRBV3-1 and TRBJ2-5; maybe TRBD2 (5 bases). The V and J ends lost 7 bases and 7 bases respectively, with 10 bases between them. CDR1 is LGHDT, CDR2 YNNKEL, per germline (reference sequence). The CDR3 covers 11 residues. The CDR3, as DNA: TGTGCCAGCATCTCCGCGGGGACCCAGTACTTC. Its translation: CASISAGTQYF.

This clonotype was counted at least ten times. CDR3 coding DNA: TGTGCCAGCAGGTCCAGACTGAACACTGAAGCTTTCTTT. Its translation: CASRSRLNTEAFF. The chain is built from TRBV28 and TRBJ1-1; no reliable D call. Deletions cut 6 bases from V and 0 bases from J, with 8 bases between. The CDR3 is 13 residues long. In germline, CDR1 is MDHEN, CDR2 SYDVKM. Looking up the rest from reference TRBV28 and TRBJ1-1 gives the full variable domain: DVKVTQSSRYLVKRTGEKVFLECVQDMDHENMFWYRQDPGLGLRLIYFSYDVKMKEKGDIPEGYSVSREKKERFSLILESASTNQTSMYLCASRSRLNTEAFFGQGTRLTVV.

This clonotype was observed at least ten times. The genes are TRBV7-8 and TRBJ2-7; D unclear. The germline V and J ends were trimmed by 5 bases and 0 bases, with 17 bases remaining between them. Germline CDR1 and CDR2: SGHVS and FQNEAQ. This CDR3 is 16 amino acids long. The CDR3 protein is CASSPDSGAHSYEQYF. CDR3 DNA sequence: TGTGCCAGCAGCCCAGATTCAGGCGCCCACTCCTACGAGCAGTACTTC.

This clonotype was counted at least ten times. The V and J genes are TRBV20-1 and TRBJ2-3; D not certain. In germline, CDR1 is DFQATT, CDR2 SNEGSKA (reference sequence). The V and J ends lost 2 bases and 6 bases respectively, with 6 bases between them. The CDR3 length is 11 residues. The chain's CDR3 is CSARYRDTQYF. CDR3 DNA sequence: TGCAGTGCTAGATACCGTGATACGCAGTATTTT.

This clonotype was observed at least ten times. The genes are TRBV12-3 or TRBV12-4 and TRBJ1-1; D not certain. CDR3 size: 14 residues. Trimming took 3 bases from V and 1 from J, leaving 9 bases between them. The CDR3: CASSFPPENTEAFF. The CDR3, as DNA: TGTGCCAGCAGTTTTCCCCCAGAGAACACTGAAGCTTTCTTT.

Sample share makes this clonotype medium-sized (0.01 to 0.1%). V and J are TRBV27 and TRBJ1-6; no clear D gene. V dropped 3 bases and J dropped 10 bases, with 10 bases sitting between them. This CDR3 contains 13 residues. Germline CDR1 is MNHEY and CDR2 is SMNVEV (reference sequence). DNA of the CDR3: TGTGCCAGCAGTTTCCGTGGCTTGTCACCCCTCCACTTT. Its translation is CASSFRGLSPLHF.

This clonotype showed up just a few times. This chain uses TRBV12-3 or TRBV12-4 with TRBJ2-3; D is undetermined. This CDR3 comprises 12 residues. Between the trimmed V and J ends, which lost 7 bases and 3 bases, there was a span of 8 bases. This chain's CDR3 is CASTPTTDTQYF. CDR3 in DNA: TGTGCCAGCACCCCCACGACAGATACGCAGTATTTT.

This sequence joins TRBV12-3 or TRBV12-4 and TRBJ1-2, with D unresolved. The CDR3 is 12 amino acids. Trimming removed 5 bases from V and 5 bases from J, with 9 bases in between. CDR3 DNA: TGTGCCAGCAGTCCCGGGGAGTATGGCTACACCTTC. The encoded protein is CASSPGEYGYTF.

Notes on this clonotype: A read error may account for a junction end that differs from germline. The chain uses TRBV4-3 and TRBJ2-1, with 9 bases that match TRBD1. Germline V CDR1 and CDR2: LGHNA, YSLEER. There are 15 residues in the CDR3. CDR3 in amino acids: CASSLGQGSYNGQFF. The CDR3, as DNA: TGCGCCAGCAGCTTGGGACAGGGCAGCTACAATGGGCAGTTCTTC.

There are many counts of this clonotype. The gene calls are TRBV28 and TRBJ1-1; D unresolved. Trimming shortened V by 5 bases and J by 3 bases, and 7 bases separated the two germline ends. CDR1 and CDR2 from the germline V gene are MDHEN and SYDVKM. The CDR3 has 12 residues. Here the CDR3 reads CASSRAYTEAFF. The CDR3 nucleotides read TGTGCCAGCAGTCGGGCGTACACTGAAGCTTTCTTT.

This clonotype was seen more than once but under ten times. The chain joins TRBV7-6 to TRBJ2-7; the D gene is possibly TRBD1 (6 bases). Germline assignment: CDR1 SGHVS and CDR2 FNYEAQ. Trimming took 5 bases from V and 3 from J, leaving 17 bases between them. The CDR3 totals 15 residues. The CDR3 sequence is CASSVTQGGLYEQYF. The CDR3 DNA sequence: TGTGCCAGCAGCGTGACACAGGGCGGTCTCTACGAGCAGTACTTC.

This clonotype was seen only a few times. V and J are TRBV3-1 and TRBJ2-3, with 8 bases fitting TRBD2. The CDR3 consists of 14 residues. Losses at the gene ends were 3 bases for V and 2 bases for J; bases not matched to a gene: 1. Per the germline V gene, CDR1 is LGHDT and CDR2 is YNNKEL (reference sequence). CDR3: CASSQRGDTDTQYF. In nucleotides, the CDR3 is TGTGCCAGCAGCCAGCGGGGGGACACAGATACGCAGTATTTT.

Concerning this clonotype: Possible read error: a much larger clone is one base away. V is TRBV24-1 and J is TRBJ2-1; D is unclear. Trimming pared 6 bases from V and 3 bases from J, leaving 8 bases between. The CDR3 loop spans 13 amino acids. Germline V gene lookup returns CDR1 KGHDR and CDR2 SFDVKD. CDR3 in amino acids: CATSYLNYNEQFF. As DNA, the CDR3 is TGTGCCACCAGTTATCTTAACTACAATGAGCAGTTCTTC.

This clonotype was found a few times. This chain uses TRBV7-9 with TRBJ1-2; D is unresolved. Germline CDR1 reads SEHNR; CDR2 reads FQNEAQ (reference sequence). CDR3 length: 15 amino acids. V lost 0 bases and J 0 bases, leaving 8 bases between the germline ends. CDR3: CASSLAQIANYGYTF. Written as DNA, the CDR3 is TGTGCCAGCAGCTTAGCGCAGATCGCTAACTATGGCTACACCTTC.

To note about this clonotype: This clone may be a read error of a much larger clone one base away. The chain employs TRBV7-2 and TRBJ2-5; 7 bases are a match to TRBD1. The V and J ends lost 5 bases and 5 bases, in that order; junction bases with no gene match: 8. This CDR3 is built from 14 residues. Looked up from germline, CDR1 is SGHTA and CDR2 is FQGNSA. The CDR3 here is CASSTTGARETQYF. The CDR3 DNA follows: TGTGCCAGCAGCACCACAGGGGCCCGGGAGACCCAGTACTTC. Drawing the rest from reference TRBV7-2 and TRBJ2-5, the complete variable domain is GAGVSQSPSNKVTEKGKDVELRCDPISGHTALYWYRQSLGQGLEFLIYFQGNSAPDKSGLPSDRFSAERTGGSVSTLTIQRTQQEDSAVYLCASSTTGARETQYFGPGTRLLVL.

Only one count was recorded for this clonotype. A single base separates this from a much larger clone, so it may be a read error. CDR3 amino acids: CSARDRTTSQETKYF. CDR3 sequence (DNA): TGCAGTGCTAGAGATAGGACCACATCCCAAGAGACCAAGTACTTC. The gene calls are TRBV20-1 and TRBJ2-5, with D hard to call. The CDR3 is 15 amino acids. Germline CDR1 DFQATT, CDR2 SNEGSKA (reference sequence).

This clonotype was observed a handful of times. The conserved phenylalanine or tryptophan is not found at the CDR3 terminus, so this likely reflects a read error. V is TRBV7-2 and J is TRBJ2-5; the D is unclear. The CDR3 extends over 12 amino acids. Trimming took off 0 bases at V and 5 bases at J, with 4 bases between the two ends. Germline lookup yields CDR1 SGHTA and CDR2 FQGNSA. CDR3 protein: CASSLALETQYV. The CDR3 DNA sequence: TGTGCCAGCAGCTTAGCGCTGGAGACCCAGTACGTC.

In the case of this clonotype: A read error may explain this, as a much larger clone is one base away. This chain connects TRBV14 to TRBJ2-1; D unclear. The germline gives CDR1 SGHDN, CDR2 FVKESK. This CDR3 has 15 residues. V lost 7 bases and J 7 bases, leaving 20 bases between the germline ends. Here the CDR3 DNA reads TGTGCCAGCACCATAGGAAGAGGAACCCTGAATGAGCAGTTCTTC. Translation gives CASTIGRGTLNEQFF.

Of note for this clonotype: One junction end disagrees with the germline gene, perhaps due to a read error. V usage is TRBV20-1 and J usage is TRBJ2-1, with D perhaps TRBD1 (5 bases). Germline CDR1 is DFQATT and CDR2 is SNEGSKA (reference sequence). The length of the CDR3 is 12 residues. The CDR3 bases are TGCAGTGCTAGAGGTTGGGGCCGTGAGCAGCTTTTC. Amino acid sequence: CSARGWGREQLF.

In this sample, this clonotype turned up many times. The J gene is TRBJ2-2, the V gene TRBV6-2 or TRBV6-3; no reliable D call. The V end was cut by 2 bases, the J end by 8 bases, with 9 bases between. The CDR3 covers 13 residues. The germline CDR1 and CDR2 sequences are MNHEY and SVGEGT. In DNA, the CDR3 is TGTGCCAGCAGTTACGGGGTCTCAGGGGAGCTGTTTTTT. It yields the protein CASSYGVSGELFF.

Concerning this clonotype itself: A much larger clone is a single base away; this may be a read error. The chain has TRBV2 and TRBJ2-3, with D possibly being TRBD1 or TRBD2 (5 bases each). Trimming removed 7 bases at V and 4 bases at J, with 18 bases between. Germline CDR1 and CDR2: SNHLY and FYNNEI. The CDR3 has 15 amino acids. The chain's CDR3 is CASTPSASRADTQYF. CDR3 bases: TGTGCCAGCACTCCCTCGGCTAGCAGGGCAGATACGCAGTATTTT.

This chain links TRBV19 with TRBJ1-1; D ambiguous. Trimming shortened V by 7 bases and J by 3 bases, and 21 bases separated the two germline ends. The CDR3 is 16 residues long. In germline, CDR1 is LNHDA, CDR2 SQIVND (reference sequence). The CDR3 region has the DNA TGTGCCAGTACCTCCTCTTTGGTCAGACCTTACACTGAAGCTTTCTTT. Its protein is CASTSSLVRPYTEAFF.